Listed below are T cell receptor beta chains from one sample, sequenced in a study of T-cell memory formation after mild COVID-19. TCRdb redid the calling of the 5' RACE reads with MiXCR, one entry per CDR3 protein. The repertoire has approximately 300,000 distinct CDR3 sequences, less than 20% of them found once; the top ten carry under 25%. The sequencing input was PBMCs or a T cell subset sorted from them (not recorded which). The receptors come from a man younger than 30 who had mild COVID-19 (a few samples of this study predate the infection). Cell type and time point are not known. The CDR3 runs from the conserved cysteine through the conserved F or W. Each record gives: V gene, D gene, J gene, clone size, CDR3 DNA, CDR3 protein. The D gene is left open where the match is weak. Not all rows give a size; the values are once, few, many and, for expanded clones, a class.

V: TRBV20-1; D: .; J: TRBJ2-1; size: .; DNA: TGCAGTGCTCCGAAAGACGGGCAGTCCTACAATGAGCAGTTCTTC; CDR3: CSAPKDGQSYNEQFF
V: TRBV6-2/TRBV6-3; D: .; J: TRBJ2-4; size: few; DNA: TGTGCCAGCAGTTCCGTCCTGTCGGATGGCAAAAACATTCAGTACTTC; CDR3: CASSSVLSDGKNIQYF
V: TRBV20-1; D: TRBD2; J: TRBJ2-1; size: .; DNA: TGCAGTGCTCCGACTAGCGGGGGATACAATGAGCAGTTCTTC; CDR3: CSAPTSGGYNEQFF
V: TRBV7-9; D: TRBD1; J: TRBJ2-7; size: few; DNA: TGTGCCAGCAGCCGGCGGGACAGGGGGGTCTACGAGCAGTACTTC; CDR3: CASSRRDRGVYEQYF
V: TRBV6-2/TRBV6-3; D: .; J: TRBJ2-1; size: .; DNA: TGTGCCAGCAGTTACCCCGGGCCCAATGAGCAGTTCTTC; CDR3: CASSYPGPNEQFF
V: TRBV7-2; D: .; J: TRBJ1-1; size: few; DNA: TGTGCCAGCGAAGTCACTCCGAACACTGAAGCTTTCTTT; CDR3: CASEVTPNTEAFF
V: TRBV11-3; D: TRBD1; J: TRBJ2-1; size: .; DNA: TGTGCCAGCAGCTTAAAGGGTACCGGGACAGGGGGTGTCAACAATGAGCAGTTCTTC; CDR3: CASSLKGTGTGGVNNEQFF
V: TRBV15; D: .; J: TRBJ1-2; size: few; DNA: TGTGCCACCAGCAGAGATTCGCGGGAAGTCTATGGCTACACCTTC; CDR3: CATSRDSREVYGYTF
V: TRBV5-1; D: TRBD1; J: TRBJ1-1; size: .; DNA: TGCGCCAGCAGCCCTTCGACAGGGGGATCTGAAGCTTTCTTT; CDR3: CASSPSTGGSEAFF
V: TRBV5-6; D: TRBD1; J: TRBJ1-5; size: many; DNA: TGTGCCAGCAGCTCGGGGACAGGTTGGCAGCCCCAGCATTTT; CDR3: CASSSGTGWQPQHF
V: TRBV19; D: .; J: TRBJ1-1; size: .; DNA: TGTGCCAGTAGTATCAGCGACTTGAGGGAAGCTTTCTTT; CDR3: CASSISDLREAFF
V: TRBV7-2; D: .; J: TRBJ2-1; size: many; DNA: TGTGCCAGCAGTCGTACAGGGTCCTCTGGCTCCTACAATGAGCAGTTCTTC; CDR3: CASSRTGSSGSYNEQFF
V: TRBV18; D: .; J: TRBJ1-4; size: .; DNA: TGTGCCAGCTCACCAGGGGGGCCGGCTAATGAAAAACTGTTTTTT; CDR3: CASSPGGPANEKLFF
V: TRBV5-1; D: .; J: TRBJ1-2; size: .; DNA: TGCGCCAGCAGCTTGGAATCGGGGGCGAGGAACTATGGCTACACCTTC; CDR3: CASSLESGARNYGYTF
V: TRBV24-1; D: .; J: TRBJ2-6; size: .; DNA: TGTGCCACCAGTGAAGGGGGTCTATACTCTGGGGCCAACGTCCTGACTTTC; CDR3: CATSEGGLYSGANVLTF
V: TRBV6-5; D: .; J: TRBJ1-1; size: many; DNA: TGTGCCAGCAGTTACTCCATACAGGGCGGAAACACTGAAGCTTTCTTT; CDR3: CASSYSIQGGNTEAFF
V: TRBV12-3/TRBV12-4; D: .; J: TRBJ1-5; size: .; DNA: TGTGCCACCAGCAGGGGAGATAGCAATCAGCCCCAGCATTTT; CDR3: CATSRGDSNQPQHF
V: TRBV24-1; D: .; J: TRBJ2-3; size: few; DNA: TGTGCCACCAGTGATAGGGGGAGCCCAGATACGCAGTATTTT; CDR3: CATSDRGSPDTQYF
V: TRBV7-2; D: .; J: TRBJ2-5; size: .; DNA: TGTGCCAGCAGCTTAGTTGCTTCCCAAGAGACCCAGTACTTC; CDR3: CASSLVASQETQYF
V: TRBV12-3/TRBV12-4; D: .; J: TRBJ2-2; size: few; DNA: TGTGCCAGCGAGCCGGGGTCGCGCACCGGGGAGCTGTTTTTT; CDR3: CASEPGSRTGELFF
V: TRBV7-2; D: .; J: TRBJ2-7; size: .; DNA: TGTGCCAGCAGCTTAGTTCTCGGATTAGAGCAGTACTTC; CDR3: CASSLVLGLEQYF
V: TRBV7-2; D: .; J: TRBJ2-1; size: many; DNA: TGTGCCAGCAGCTTAGGTAGGTTGGCTGAGCAGTTCTTC; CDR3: CASSLGRLAEQFF
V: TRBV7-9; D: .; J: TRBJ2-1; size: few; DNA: TGTGCCAGCAGCTTATCCACGGCGGCCGTACAGTTCTTC; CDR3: CASSLSTAAVQFF
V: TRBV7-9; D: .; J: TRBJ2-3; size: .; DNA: TGTGCCAGCAGCAACCTACAGGGTGGGGTGACAGATACGCAGTATTTT; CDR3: CASSNLQGGVTDTQYF
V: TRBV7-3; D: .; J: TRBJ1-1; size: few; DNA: TGTGCCAGCAGCGAACAGGGAAGCACTGAAGCTTTCTTT; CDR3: CASSEQGSTEAFF
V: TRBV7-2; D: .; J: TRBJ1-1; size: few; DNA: TGTGCCAGCAGCTTAATCTTTAGTTTTCGGAACACTGAAGCTTTCTTT; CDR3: CASSLIFSFRNTEAFF
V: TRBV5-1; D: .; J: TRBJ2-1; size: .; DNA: TGCGCCAGCAGCTTGGAGGGGTACAAGAACAATGAGCAGTTCTTC; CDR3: CASSLEGYKNNEQFF
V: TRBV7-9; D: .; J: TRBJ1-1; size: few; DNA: TGTGCCAGCAGCTGGCAAGGGGGGGCGAACACTGAAGCTTTCTTT; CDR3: CASSWQGGANTEAFF
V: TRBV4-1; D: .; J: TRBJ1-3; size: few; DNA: TGCGCCAGCAGCCGCTACCGGGACTATGGAAACACCATATATTTT; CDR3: CASSRYRDYGNTIYF
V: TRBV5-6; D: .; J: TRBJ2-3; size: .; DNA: TGTGCCAGCAGCTTGGCCTTACTAGATACGCAGTATTTT; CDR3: CASSLALLDTQYF
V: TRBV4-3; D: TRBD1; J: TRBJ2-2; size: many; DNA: TGCGCCAGCAGCCCAGCGACAGGGAGCACCGGGGAGCTGTTTTTT; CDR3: CASSPATGSTGELFF
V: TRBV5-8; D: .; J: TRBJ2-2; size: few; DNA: TGTGCCAGCAGCTTAATTCGTTTATGGGGGACACCCTCTGTCGGGGAGCTGTTTTTT; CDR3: CASSLIRLWGTPSVGELFF
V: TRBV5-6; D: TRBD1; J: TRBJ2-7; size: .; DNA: TGTGCCAGCACTCGGAGGACAGGGGTAGGCTCCTACGAGCAGTACTTC; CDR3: CASTRRTGVGSYEQYF
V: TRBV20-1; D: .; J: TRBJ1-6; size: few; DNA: TGCAGTGCAGCCGGGGACAAGGGGTCCTATAATTCACCCCTCCACTTT; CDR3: CSAAGDKGSYNSPLHF
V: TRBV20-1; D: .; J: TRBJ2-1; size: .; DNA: TGCAGCGTACAGAGCCCATCCTACAATGAGCAGTTCTTC; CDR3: CSVQSPSYNEQFF
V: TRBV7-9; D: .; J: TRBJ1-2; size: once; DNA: TGTGCCAGCAGACCGGGACCGATCTATGGCTACACCTTC; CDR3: CASRPGPIYGYTF
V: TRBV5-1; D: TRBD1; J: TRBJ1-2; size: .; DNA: TGCGCCAGCAGCTCGGGGACAGTCAACTATGGCTACACCTTC; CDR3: CASSSGTVNYGYTF